This T cell receptor (beta chain) originates from a study of shared clonotypes between healthy human individuals. The CDR3 sequence is 15 residues long. Trimming shortened V by 5 bases and J by 0 bases, and 13 bases separated the two germline ends. The germline V gene has CDR1 SGHTA and CDR2 FQGNSA. Cells designated naive CD8 were CD45RO-negative and were positively selected for CCR7, with terminally differentiated effector memory CD45RA+ cells excluded. This table comes from immunoSEQ multiplex PCR, and its TCRdb copy is limited to in-frame clones, with some not included. The sample consists of 1.5 million to 2.5 million clones, about 95% of them appearing once.

The receptor comes from a man between 18 and 35 years old in good health. V gene TRBV7-2 combines with J gene TRBJ1-1; D possibly corresponds to TRBD1 (5 bases). Sample: naive CD8+ T cells sorted from blood. In DNA, the CDR3 is TGTGCCAGCAGCCTTGGGGGACGGGTGAACACTGAAGCTTTCTTT. Residues: CASSLGGRVNTEAFF.